Following are 18 T cell receptor beta chains from one sample sequenced in a study of cytomegalovirus exposure and HLA in healthy donors. With 60 Vbeta and 13 Jbeta primers, the PCR was carried out. The repertoire was sequenced with immunoSEQ multiplex PCR; TCRdb's copy has only in-frame clones and lacks some. Among under 200,000 clones, 80% were seen once, and the ten largest hold 9.5% to 10%. The sequenced material came from PBMCs. The receptors stem from a man between 18 and 29 years old in good health and CMV-seropositive.

The J gene is TRBJ2-5, the V gene TRBV11-2; the match to TRBD1 covers 10 bases. V lost 5 bases, J lost 4 bases, and 7 bases stayed unmatched. Germline values: CDR1 SGHAT, CDR2 FQNNGV. This CDR3 spans 15 amino acids. CDR3 sequence (DNA): TGTGCCAGCAGCCCCGGGGACAGGGGTGGAGAGACCCAGTACTTC. Translating it yields CASSPGDRGGETQYF.

With regard to this clone: Other DNA sequences in this specimen translate into the identical CDR3. V is TRBV6-4 and J is TRBJ2-1; D gene uncertain. Between the trimmed V and J ends, which lost 0 bases and 4 bases, there was a span of 4 bases. CDR3 length: 13 amino acids. Germline CDR1 and CDR2: MRHNA and SNTAGT. This CDR3 reads CASSDSSYNEQFF. The CDR3 DNA follows: TGTGCCAGCAGTGACTCGAGTTACAATGAGCAGTTCTTC.

The CDR3 DNA reads as TGTGCCAGCAGCCATGACAGACAGAGCTCCTACGAGCAGTACTTC. Residues: CASSHDRQSSYEQYF. The chain employs TRBV4-2 and TRBJ2-7; TRBD1 is a possible D gene (5 bases). Trimming cost V 3 bases and J 0 bases, with 12 bases left between them. The CDR3 runs to 15 residues. Germline V gives CDR1 LGHNA, CDR2 YNFKEQ.

The chain recombines TRBV19 with TRBJ1-5, with TRBD1 identical over 7 bases. CDR1 is LNHDA, CDR2 SQIVND, per germline (reference sequence). The trim removed 3 bases at V and 5 bases at J, leaving 1 base unmatched. The CDR3 consists of 13 residues. As DNA, the CDR3 is TGTGCCAGTAGTATCGACAGGGATCAGCCCCAGCATTTT. Translating gives CASSIDRDQPQHF.

For the CDR3, the DNA is TGTGCCACCAGCGGGGCAGGGTTGGGGAACACTGAAGCTTTCTTT. Its protein is CATSGAGLGNTEAFF. The rearrangement links TRBV15 to TRBJ1-1; possible D gene TRBD1, 5 bases. Germline loops: CDR1 LNHNV, CDR2 YYDKDF (reference sequence). With 5 bases removed from V and 1 base from J, the gap between germline ends came to 14 bases. The CDR3 extends over 15 amino acids.

This clone was detected only once. The V and J genes are TRBV7-2 and TRBJ2-7; 7 nucleotides line up with TRBD2. The CDR3 has 14 amino acids. Germline V gives CDR1 SGHTA, CDR2 FQGNSA. V lost 3 bases, J lost 3 bases, and 5 bases stayed unmatched. The DNA of the CDR3 is TGTGCCAGCAGCTTTACACCTAGCGGCTACGAGCAGTACTTC. This translates into CASSFTPSGYEQYF.

The chain couples TRBV7-6 to TRBJ2-5, with a weak D call TRBD2 (6 bases). V was shortened by 1 base and J by 4 bases, with 16 bases between the two germline ends. CDR1 is SGHVS and CDR2 is FNYEAQ in the germline V gene. The CDR3 contains 16 residues. As DNA, the CDR3 is TGTGCCAGCAGCTTAGTGTTGCGGGAAACCTCAGAGACCCAGTACTTC. Encoded protein: CASSLVLRETSETQYF.

The chain employs TRBV6-5 and TRBJ2-2; 9 bases fit TRBD1. After removal of 4 bases from V and 5 bases from J, the junction contained 2 bases not matched to a gene. The germline gives CDR1 MNHEY, CDR2 SVGAGI. The CDR3 has 14 residues. The CDR3 is CASSWDRATGELFF. CDR3 sequence (DNA): TGTGCCAGCAGTTGGGACAGGGCGACCGGGGAGCTGTTTTTT.

CDR3 sequence: CASTFGGVYF. CDR3 in DNA: TGTGCCAGCACCTTCGGGGGAGTGTACTTC. The chain employs TRBV6-1 and TRBJ2-7; TRBD2 is a possible D gene (6 bases). Germline CDR1 and CDR2: MNHNS and SASEGT. This CDR3 is built from 10 residues. Trimming removed 7 bases from V and 12 bases from J, with 13 bases in between.

The chain is built from TRBV7-2 and TRBJ1-1, with unresolved D. Trimming shortened V by 2 bases and J by 3 bases, and 16 bases separated the two germline ends. The CDR3 runs 16 residues. CDR1 is SGHTA, CDR2 FQGNSA, per germline. CDR3 nucleotides: TGTGCCAGCAGCTTAACCCCAATACAGTTGGACACTGAAGCTTTCTTT. Its translation: CASSLTPIQLDTEAFF.

The gene calls are TRBV30 and TRBJ1-2; tentatively, D is TRBD1 (5 bases). The CDR3 is 14 amino acids. CDR1 GTSNPN and CDR2 SVGIG come from the germline V gene (reference sequence). The V gene lost 3 bases and the J gene lost 2 bases, with 13 bases spanning the gap. For the CDR3, the DNA is TGTGCCTGGAGGGCAAGAGGACAAAACTATGGCTACACCTTC. Translating it yields CAWRARGQNYGYTF.

As for this clone: This specimen includes other DNA sequences encoding the same CDR3. The chain uses TRBV5-1 and TRBJ1-1, with unresolved D. CDR1 SGHRS and CDR2 YFSETQ come from the germline V gene. V was trimmed by 0 bases and J by 3 bases, leaving 6 bases between them. There are 13 residues in the CDR3. The CDR3 nucleotides read TGCGCCAGCAGCTTGGCGGGAGACACTGAAGCTTTCTTT. Its translation: CASSLAGDTEAFF.

This chain uses TRBV9 with TRBJ2-7; D is possibly TRBD1 (6 bases). CDR1 is SGDLS and CDR2 is YYNGEE in the germline V gene. V was pared by 3 bases and J by 0 bases, with 13 bases between. The CDR3 contains 15 residues. The CDR3 nucleotides read TGTGCCAGCAGCGCGGGACATCTGAGCTCCTACGAGCAGTACTTC. This sequence encodes CASSAGHLSSYEQYF.

The chain has TRBV15 and TRBJ2-2; TRBD2 is a possible D gene (5 bases). CDR1 is LNHNV, CDR2 YYDKDF, per germline (reference sequence). V lost 0 bases, J lost 4 bases, and 9 bases lay in between. CDR3 length: 15 amino acids. The CDR3 DNA reads as TGTGCCACCAGCAGAGATAGCGCCGGCACCGGGGAGCTGTTTTTT. Encoded protein: CATSRDSAGTGELFF.

The rearrangement uses TRBV6-5 and TRBJ1-1; TRBD1 is a possible D gene (5 bases). Germline V gene data show CDR1 as MNHEY and CDR2 as SVGAGI. Trimming shortened V by 6 bases and J by 4 bases, and 15 bases separated the two germline ends. The CDR3 loop spans 14 amino acids. The CDR3, as DNA: TGTGCCAGCAGAAGGGAGGGGATGGCCACTGAAGCTTTCTTT. It translates to CASRREGMATEAFF.

The chain joins TRBV7-9 to TRBJ2-1; 9 bases are shared with TRBD1. Germline CDR1 SEHNR, CDR2 FQNEAQ (reference sequence). Trimming cost V 3 bases and J 5 bases; bases outside gene matches: 5. CDR3 size: 15 residues. The CDR3 bases are TGTGCCAGCAGCTTGGGGACAGGGAGACACAATGAGCAGTTCTTC. Its translation: CASSLGTGRHNEQFF.

The chain carries TRBV9 and TRBJ2-2, with D maybe TRBD1 (6 bases). This CDR3 has 16 residues. Per germline, CDR1 SGDLS and CDR2 YYNGEE. Trimming shortened V by 2 bases and J by 4 bases, and 15 bases separated the two germline ends. CDR3 bases: TGTGCCAGCAGCGTGTACCCAGGGGTGTTCACCGGGGAGCTGTTTTTT. It encodes CASSVYPGVFTGELFF.

The chain joins TRBV11-2 to TRBJ2-1; D remains ambiguous. Germline loops: CDR1 SGHAT, CDR2 FQNNGV. This CDR3 has 12 residues. V lost 5 bases and J 15 bases, leaving 17 bases between the germline ends. The CDR3 sequence: CASSPPQRPGFF. CDR3 DNA sequence: TGTGCCAGCAGCCCCCCGCAGCGCCCGGGGTTCTTC.